These 10 T cell receptor beta chains originate from one sample sequenced in a study of neurological immune-mediated disorders. One entry per CDR3 protein results from TCRdb running MiXCR on the 5' RACE reads. The sample consists of some 31,000 distinct CDR3 sequences, 4.6% of them appearing once. The sequenced sample was PBMCs. These TCRs come from a man between 18 and 35 years old in good health.

This clonotype was counted at least ten times. The V call is TRBV2, the J call TRBJ2-3; D gene ambiguous. This CDR3 has 14 amino acids. Germline V gene lookup returns CDR1 SNHLY and CDR2 FYNNEI. Trimming took 0 bases from V and 4 from J, leaving 8 bases between them. As DNA, the CDR3 is TGTGCCAGCAGTGAAGCGCCCGGCGCAGATACGCAGTATTTT. It is translated as CASSEAPGADTQYF.

Many counts were recorded for this clonotype. V is TRBV6-6 and J is TRBJ2-7; 7 positions agree with TRBD2. The ends lost 0 bases at V and 2 bases at J; junction bases unmatched: 4. This CDR3 has 15 residues. The germline CDR1 and CDR2 sequences are MNHNY and SVGAGI (reference sequence). Here the CDR3 reads CASSYSGEGAYEQYF. CDR3 nucleotide sequence: TGTGCCAGCAGTTACTCGGGGGAGGGAGCCTACGAGCAGTACTTC.

In its sample, this clonotype was seen many times. The chain carries TRBV7-8 and TRBJ1-5; no reliable D call. CDR1 and CDR2 from the germline V gene are SGHVS and FQNEAQ. V dropped 2 bases and J dropped 0 bases, with 8 bases sitting between them. The CDR3 covers 15 residues. The CDR3 loop is CASSLMGYSNQPQHF. The CDR3 nucleotides read TGTGCCAGCAGCTTAATGGGGTATAGCAATCAGCCCCAGCATTTT.

The table lists this clonotype with many counts. The chain combines TRBV27 with TRBJ1-2, with D perhaps matching TRBD1 (5 bases). There are 11 residues in the CDR3. Per germline, CDR1 MNHEY and CDR2 SMNVEV (reference sequence). Between the trimmed V and J ends, which lost 4 bases and 5 bases, there was a span of 5 bases. Here the CDR3 DNA reads TGTGCCAGCAGTTCAGGGTATGGCTACACCTTC. This translates into CASSSGYGYTF.

This clonotype was recorded at least ten times. CDR3 amino acids: CSFGGETQYF. The DNA for the CDR3 is TGCAGTTTTGGGGGAGAGACCCAGTACTTC. The chain uses TRBV20-1 and TRBJ2-5; D is tentatively TRBD1 or TRBD2 (5 bases each). The CDR3 contains 10 residues. Germline V lookup: CDR1 DFQATT, CDR2 SNEGSKA (reference sequence). The germline V and J ends were trimmed by 8 bases and 4 bases, with 8 bases remaining between them.

This clonotype was recorded many times. The rearrangement uses TRBV5-1 and TRBJ1-5; TRBD1 might be the D (5 bases). The CDR3 has 15 amino acids. The germline CDR1 and CDR2 sequences are SGHRS and YFSETQ. V was trimmed by 0 bases and J by 4 bases, leaving 11 bases between them. The CDR3 loop is CASSLDWQGNQPQHF. The CDR3 DNA reads TGCGCCAGCAGCTTGGATTGGCAGGGAAATCAGCCCCAGCATTTT.

This clonotype was observed at least ten times. The chain combines TRBV11-2 with TRBJ2-3; 15 bases are a match to TRBD2. The V gene's germline CDR1 is SGHAT and CDR2 FQNNGV. The CDR3 is 18 residues long. With 5 bases clipped from V and 3 bases from J, the junction kept 9 bases outside the gene matches. CDR3 DNA: TGTGCCAGCAGCCTCGAACCGGGACTAGCGGGGGGTACAGATACGCAGTATTTT. Translating it yields CASSLEPGLAGGTDTQYF.

In this sample, this clonotype turned up many times. The rearrangement uses TRBV12-3 or TRBV12-4 and TRBJ1-5, with D possibly matching TRBD1 (5 bases). The CDR3 sequence is 13 residues long. V was clipped by 1 base and J by 7 bases, with 8 bases between them. The DNA for the CDR3 is TGTGCCAGCAGTTTAGACGGGGGACAGCCCCAGCATTTT. Protein product: CASSLDGGQPQHF.

This clonotype occurred many times. The chain has TRBV20-1 and TRBJ1-2; D is perhaps TRBD1 (6 bases). Germline lookup yields CDR1 DFQATT and CDR2 SNEGSKA (reference sequence). V shed 3 bases and J shed 4 bases, with 24 bases lying between them. CDR3 length: 17 amino acids. DNA for the CDR3: TGCAGTGCTAGGGGGGCTACTCAAAATTCCGCCTTCTATGGCTACACCTTC. This codes for CSARGATQNSAFYGYTF.

This chain links TRBV30 with TRBJ2-1; weak D call: TRBD2 (7 bases). Trimming removed 3 bases from V and 8 bases from J, with 17 bases in between. This CDR3 has 14 residues. Germline values: CDR1 GTSNPN, CDR2 SVGIG (reference sequence). CDR3 in DNA: TGTGCCTGGAGAGGGGGGGCGACGCTCCATGAGCAGTTCTTC. It translates to CAWRGGATLHEQFF.